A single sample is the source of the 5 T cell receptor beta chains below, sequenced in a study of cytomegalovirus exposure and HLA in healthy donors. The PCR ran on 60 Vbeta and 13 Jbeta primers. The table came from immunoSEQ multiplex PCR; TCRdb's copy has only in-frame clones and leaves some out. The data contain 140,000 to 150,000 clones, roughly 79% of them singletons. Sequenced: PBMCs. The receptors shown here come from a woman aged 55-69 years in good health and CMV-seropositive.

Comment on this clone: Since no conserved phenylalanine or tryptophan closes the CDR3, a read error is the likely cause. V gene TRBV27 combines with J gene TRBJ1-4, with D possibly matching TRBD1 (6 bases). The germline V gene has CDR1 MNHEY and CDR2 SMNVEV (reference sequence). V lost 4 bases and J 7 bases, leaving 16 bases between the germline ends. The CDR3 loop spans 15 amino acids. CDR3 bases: TGTGCCAGCAGTTCTTCAGGGGAGAGTGCTGAAAAACTGTTTGTT. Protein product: CASSSSGESAEKLFV.

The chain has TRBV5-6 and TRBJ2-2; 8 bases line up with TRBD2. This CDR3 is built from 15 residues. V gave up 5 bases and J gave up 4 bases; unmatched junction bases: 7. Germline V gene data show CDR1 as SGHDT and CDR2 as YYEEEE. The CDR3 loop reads CASSPFGTSTGELFF. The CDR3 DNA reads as TGTGCCAGCAGTCCTTTTGGGACTAGCACCGGGGAGCTGTTTTTT.

CDR3 residues: CASSGGTGYEKLFF. DNA of the CDR3: TGTGCCAGCAGTGGGGGGACAGGATATGAAAAACTGTTTTTT. The rearrangement uses TRBV2 and TRBJ1-4; 8 nucleotides agree with TRBD1. The CDR3 totals 14 residues. Trimming took 4 bases from V and 6 from J; bases not matched to a gene: 4. From germline, CDR1 is SNHLY and CDR2 FYNNEI.

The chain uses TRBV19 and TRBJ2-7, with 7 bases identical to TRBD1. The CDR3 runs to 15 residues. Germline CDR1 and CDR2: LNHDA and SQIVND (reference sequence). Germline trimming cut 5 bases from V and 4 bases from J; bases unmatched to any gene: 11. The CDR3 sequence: CASSSAGTVGYEQYF. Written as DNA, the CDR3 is TGTGCCAGTAGTTCCGCCGGGACAGTGGGTTACGAGCAGTACTTC.

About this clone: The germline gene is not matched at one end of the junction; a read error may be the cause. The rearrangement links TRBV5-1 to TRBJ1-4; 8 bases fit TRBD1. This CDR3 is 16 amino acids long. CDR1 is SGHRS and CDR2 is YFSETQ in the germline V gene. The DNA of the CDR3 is TGCGCCAGCAGCTTGGGACAGGGGTTGACTAATGAAAAACTGGTTTTT. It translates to CASSLGQGLTNEKLVF.